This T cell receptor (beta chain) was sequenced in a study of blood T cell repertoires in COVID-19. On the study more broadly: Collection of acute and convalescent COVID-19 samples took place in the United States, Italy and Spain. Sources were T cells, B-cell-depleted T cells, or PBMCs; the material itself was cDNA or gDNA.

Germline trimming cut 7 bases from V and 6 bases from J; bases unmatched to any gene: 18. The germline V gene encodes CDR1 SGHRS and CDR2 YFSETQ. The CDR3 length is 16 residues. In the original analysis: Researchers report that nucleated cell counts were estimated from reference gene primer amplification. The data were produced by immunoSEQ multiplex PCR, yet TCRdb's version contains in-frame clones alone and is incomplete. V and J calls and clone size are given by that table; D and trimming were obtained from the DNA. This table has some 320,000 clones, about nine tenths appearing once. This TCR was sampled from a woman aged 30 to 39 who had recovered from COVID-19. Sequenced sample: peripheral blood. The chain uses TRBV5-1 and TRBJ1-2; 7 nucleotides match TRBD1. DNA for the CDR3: TGCGCCAGCTATGAGTCACCTCAGAGGGACAGAAATGGCTACACCTTC. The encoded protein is CASYESPQRDRNGYTF. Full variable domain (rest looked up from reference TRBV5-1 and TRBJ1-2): KAGVTQTPRYLIKTRGQQVTLSCSPISGHRSVSWYQQTPGQGLQFLFEYFSETQRNKGNFPGRFSGRQFSNSRSEMNVSTLELGDSALYLCASYESPQRDRNGYTFGSGTRLTVV.